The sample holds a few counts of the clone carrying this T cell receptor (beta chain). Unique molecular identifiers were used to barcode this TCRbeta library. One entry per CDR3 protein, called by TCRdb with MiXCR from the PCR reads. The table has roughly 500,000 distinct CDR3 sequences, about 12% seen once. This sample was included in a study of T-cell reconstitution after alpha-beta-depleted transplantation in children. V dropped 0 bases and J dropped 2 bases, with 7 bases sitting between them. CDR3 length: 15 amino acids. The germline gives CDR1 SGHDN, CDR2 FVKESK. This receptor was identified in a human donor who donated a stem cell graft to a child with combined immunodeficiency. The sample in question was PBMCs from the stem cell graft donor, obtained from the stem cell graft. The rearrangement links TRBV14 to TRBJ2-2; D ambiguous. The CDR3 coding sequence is TGTGCCAGCAGCCAAGATTCTGCTAACACCGGGGAGCTGTTTTTT. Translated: CASSQDSANTGELFF.